The 26 T cell receptor beta chains below all came from one sample that was sequenced in a study of monozygotic twins with inflammatory bowel disease. TCRdb re-called the 5' RACE reads; one entry per CDR3 protein, DNA not given. Its table lists about 210,000 distinct CDR3 sequences. The sample comprised blood. The receptor set was obtained from a human donor with ulcerative colitis or Crohn's disease, or a healthy co-twin of an affected twin (not recorded which).

The chain has TRBV7-6 and TRBJ2-1; TCRdb's D call of TRBD1 is untestable without DNA. Per germline, CDR1 SGHVS and CDR2 FNYEAQ. This CDR3 region has 16 residues. The CDR3 protein is CASSLVGGGYYNEQFF.

This rearrangement joins TRBV13 to TRBJ2-7; TCRdb reports TRBD1, a call that lacks DNA to check it against. Germline V gives CDR1 PRHDT, CDR2 FYEKMQ (reference sequence). The CDR3 length is 14 residues. CDR3 loop: CASSFQDRTYEQYF.

The gene calls are TRBV10-3 and TRBJ2-2; checking the TCRdb D call of TRBD1 is not possible without DNA. The CDR3 covers 16 residues. Germline CDR1 is ENHRY and CDR2 is SYGVKD. CDR3 in amino acids: CAISSGTGGNTGELFF.

This chain joins TRBV28 and TRBJ1-2; TCRdb's D gene call, TRBD1, goes unchecked for lack of DNA. This CDR3 has 16 amino acids. CDR1 MDHEN and CDR2 SYDVKM come from the germline V gene. The CDR3 here is CASIDPSWDGNYGYTF.

The chain has TRBV7-9 and TRBJ2-7; the D call from TCRdb, TRBD1, cannot be confirmed without DNA. CDR1 SEHNR and CDR2 FQNEAQ come from the germline V gene (reference sequence). The CDR3 is made up of 16 amino acids. This CDR3 reads CASIILDGTGGPEQYF.

The genes are TRBV3-1 and TRBJ2-3; the D call of TRBD2 rests on TCRdb alone, since no DNA is present to check it. CDR1 and CDR2 (germline): LGHDT, YNNKEL (reference sequence). This CDR3 has 14 residues. CDR3 amino acids: CASSRRVAVDTQYF.

This sequence joins TRBV25-1 and TRBJ1-5. The CDR3 spans 14 residues. From germline, CDR1 is MGHDK and CDR2 SYGVNS. The chain's CDR3 is CASSEGQFNQPQHF.

The gene calls are TRBV20-1 and TRBJ2-2. The CDR3 totals 12 residues. Germline V gene data show CDR1 as DFQATT and CDR2 as SNEGSKA (reference sequence). CDR3 residues: CSAPQYTGELFF.

This chain joins TRBV5-1 and TRBJ2-6. The CDR3 contains 16 residues. CDR1 and CDR2 from the germline V gene are SGHRS and YFSETQ. The CDR3 loop reads CASSYDGGSGANVLTF.

This chain links TRBV9 with TRBJ2-5; TCRdb gives TRBD2 as the D gene, but with no DNA this cannot be confirmed. Looked up from germline, CDR1 is SGDLS and CDR2 is YYNGEE. The CDR3 extends over 16 amino acids. CDR3: CASSVVPAGVQETQYF.

The chain couples TRBV29-1 to TRBJ2-6; TCRdb proposes TRBD1, but this gene call is untestable without DNA. CDR3 length equals 16 residues. Germline CDR1 is SQVTM and CDR2 is ANQGSEA. CDR3 sequence: CSVEGHQGAGANVLTF.

The V and J genes are TRBV4-1 and TRBJ1-3; the TCRdb D gene call, TRBD1, has no DNA to confirm it. Germline assignment: CDR1 MGHRA and CDR2 YSYEKL. The CDR3 contains 16 residues. The CDR3 region is CASSLGQGYSGNTIYF.

The chain combines TRBV7-2 with TRBJ1-1; absent DNA, TCRdb's TRBD1 call cannot be checked. This CDR3 spans 16 amino acids. Germline-derived CDR1 and CDR2 are SGHTA and FQGNSA. CDR3 protein: CASSSSGTGMNTEAFF.

The chain couples TRBV28 to TRBJ2-7. CDR1 is MDHEN, CDR2 SYDVKM, per germline. This CDR3 region has 13 residues. CDR3 region: CASSSRLNYEQYF.

This chain links TRBV5-1 with TRBJ2-7; checking the TCRdb D call of TRBD1 is not possible without DNA. The length of the CDR3 is 14 residues. From germline, CDR1 is SGHRS and CDR2 YFSETQ. The chain's CDR3 is CASSYGQGANEQYF.

The V and J genes are TRBV30 and TRBJ2-1; TCRdb proposes TRBD1, but this gene call is untestable without DNA. Germline CDR1 GTSNPN, CDR2 SVGIG (reference sequence). The CDR3 is 12 residues long. Here the CDR3 reads CAWGDGRQGQFF.

The chain couples TRBV5-1 to TRBJ1-5. The germline gives CDR1 SGHRS, CDR2 YFSETQ. The CDR3 has 15 amino acids. The CDR3 spells CASSPGLPFSQPQHF.

The chain joins TRBV7-9 to TRBJ2-1; checking the TCRdb D call of TRBD1 is not possible without DNA. Germline lookup yields CDR1 SEHNR and CDR2 FQNEAQ (reference sequence). CDR3 length: 14 residues. This CDR3 reads CASSFGTGRDEQFF.

CDR3 region: CSASRTGDTQYF. This chain joins TRBV20-1 and TRBJ2-3. The CDR3 loop spans 12 amino acids. CDR1 and CDR2 from the germline V gene are DFQATT and SNEGSKA (reference sequence).

The J gene is TRBJ1-6, the V gene TRBV7-9; TCRdb gives TRBD1 as the D gene, but with no DNA this cannot be confirmed. This CDR3 is 14 amino acids long. Germline V gene sequence: CDR1 SEHNR, CDR2 FQNEAQ (reference sequence). CDR3 sequence reads: CASSLKGGGSPLHF.

The chain joins TRBV30 to TRBJ2-3; absent DNA, TCRdb's TRBD2 call cannot be checked. Germline CDR1 reads GTSNPN; CDR2 reads SVGIG (reference sequence). The CDR3 sequence is 16 residues long. This chain's CDR3 is CAWSTGLAPFTDTQYF.

This rearrangement joins TRBV12-3 or TRBV12-4 to TRBJ2-6; absent DNA, TCRdb's TRBD1 call cannot be checked. The CDR3 totals 18 residues. Here the CDR3 reads CASSPTPGQGAGANVLTF.

This rearrangement joins TRBV9 to TRBJ2-2; TCRdb's D gene call, TRBD2, goes unchecked for lack of DNA. The CDR3 covers 18 residues. Germline CDR1 SGDLS, CDR2 YYNGEE. The CDR3: CASSSQREGEGPTGELFF.

V and J are TRBV7-3 and TRBJ2-3. CDR3 length: 13 amino acids. Germline V CDR1 and CDR2: SGHTA, FQGTGA. CDR3 sequence: CASSPIGTDTQYF.

The J gene is TRBJ2-7, the V gene TRBV3-1; there is no DNA to check the TCRdb D call of TRBD1. The germline CDR1 and CDR2 sequences are LGHDT and YNNKEL (reference sequence). This CDR3 has 18 residues. The CDR3 here is CASSQGEWGVGRIYEQYF.

The rearrangement joins TRBV5-4 to TRBJ2-2; TCRdb names TRBD1, which stays unverified in the absence of DNA. Germline CDR1 reads SGHNT; CDR2 reads YYREEE (reference sequence). CDR3 length equals 15 residues. The CDR3 sequence: CASSLQGALTGELFF. Filled out from reference TRBV5-4 and TRBJ2-2, the complete variable domain reads ETGVTQSPTHLIKTRGQQVTLRCSSQSGHNTVSWYQQALGQGPQFIFQYYREEENGRGNFPPRFSGLQFPNYSSELNVNALELDDSALYLCASSLQGALTGELFFGEGSRLTVL.